Following are 24 T cell receptor beta chains from one sample sequenced in a study of Ad26.COV2.S vaccination and SARS-CoV-2 variants. Treatment noted: approximately 18 received Ad26.COV2.S at low or high dose, single or two shots; about 5 received placebo; per-sample allocation not given. The investigators took samples on day 63 after the first vaccine or placebo injection. Clones were sequenced by immunoSEQ multiplex PCR, and TCRdb holds only the in-frame ones, with some missing. The table shows approximately 350,000 clones, with approximately 83% occurring only once. Sequencing was performed on peripheral blood, taken in a trial of Ad26.COV2.S vaccine versus placebo. The receptors were gathered from a person between 18 and 65 years old who received the Ad26.COV2.S COVID-19 vaccine or a placebo.

The rearrangement uses TRBV24-1 and TRBJ1-3, with 8 nucleotides matching TRBD1. Germline V gene data show CDR1 as KGHDR and CDR2 as SFDVKD. CDR3 length: 16 amino acids. The trim removed 4 bases at V and 0 bases at J, leaving 4 bases unmatched. The CDR3 protein is CATSDPGTGSGNTIYF. The CDR3 DNA reads as TGTGCCACCAGTGACCCCGGGACAGGCTCTGGAAACACCATATATTTT.

V usage is TRBV21-1 and J usage is TRBJ1-1; TRBD1 was called by the table and not checked on the DNA. TRBV21-1 corresponds to a pseudogene. The CDR3 is made up of 14 amino acids. DNA for the CDR3: TGTGCCAGCGATCCGGACAGGTTGAACACTGAAGCTTTCTTT. The encoded protein is CASDPDRLNTEAFF.

J is TRBJ2-7 and V is TRBV10-3; no definite D call. The germline CDR1 and CDR2 sequences are ENHRY and SYGVKD. V lost 10 bases and J lost 2, with 15 bases in between. The CDR3 runs to 13 residues. The CDR3 is CATAPRLTYEQYF. CDR3 bases: TGTGCCACCGCCCCGAGGCTGACCTACGAGCAGTACTTC.

V gene TRBV30 combines with J gene TRBJ1-2; a weak D match, TRBD1 (6 bases). With 8 bases removed from V and 8 bases from J, the gap between germline ends came to 15 bases. Germline V gene sequence: CDR1 GTSNPN, CDR2 SVGIG (reference sequence). The CDR3 has 11 amino acids. This CDR3 is CAGRGIVGYTF. The CDR3 bases are TGTGCCGGCAGGGGCATAGTAGGCTACACCTTC.

This clone was found a few times. Here the CDR3 reads CASPFYDRDEAFF. CDR3 bases: TGTGCCAGCCCCTTTTACGACAGGGATGAAGCTTTCTTT. The genes are TRBV27 and TRBJ1-1; 7 positions match TRBD1. The CDR3 is made up of 13 amino acids. CDR1 and CDR2 (germline): MNHEY, SMNVEV (reference sequence). J was trimmed by 7 bases and V by 8 bases; bases with no gene match: 10.

The rearrangement links TRBV3-1 (or the pseudogene TRBV3-2) to TRBJ1-1, with no clear D. The V end lost 4 bases, the J end lost 0 bases, and 9 bases lay between the germline ends. CDR3 length: 14 residues. Germline V CDR1 and CDR2: LGHDT, YNNKEL (reference sequence). CDR3 DNA: TGTGCCAGCAGCCCTGGACGGTTGAACACTGAAGCTTTCTTT. Translated: CASSPGRLNTEAFF.

There are a few counts of this clone. The chain is built from TRBV5-1 and TRBJ2-2, with TRBD2 matching 8 bases. The germline gives CDR1 SGHRS, CDR2 YFSETQ. V shed 1 base, J shed 5 bases, and the junction held 4 bases outside the gene matches. The CDR3 loop spans 15 amino acids. This CDR3 is CASSLLSSGTGELFF. DNA for the CDR3: TGCGCCAGCAGCTTGCTCTCTAGCGGGACCGGGGAGCTGTTTTTT.

V usage is TRBV9 and J usage is TRBJ2-7; 11 bases are a match to TRBD1. The J segment lost 3 bases and the V segment lost 0 bases, leaving 11 bases of the junction unmatched. In germline, CDR1 is SGDLS, CDR2 YYNGEE. The CDR3 extends over 18 amino acids. The CDR3: CASSVGDEVGTGGYEQYF. The DNA for the CDR3 is TGTGCCAGCAGCGTAGGGGACGAGGTGGGGACAGGGGGCTACGAGCAGTACTTC.

V gene TRBV7-9 combines with J gene TRBJ1-5; D possibly corresponds to TRBD1 (5 bases). The CDR3 contains 16 residues. Germline V gives CDR1 SEHNR, CDR2 FQNEAQ (reference sequence). The V end was cut by 5 bases, the J end by 2 bases, with 16 bases between. This CDR3 is CASSGTRGWGNQPQHF. The CDR3 nucleotides read TGTGCCAGCAGCGGGACCCGGGGCTGGGGCAATCAGCCCCAGCATTTT. Full variable domain (rest looked up from reference TRBV7-9 and TRBJ1-5): DTGVSQNPRHKITKRGQNVTFRCDPISEHNRLYWYRQTLGQGPEFLTYFQNEAQLEKSRLLSDRFSAERPKGSFSTLEIQRTEQGDSAMYLCASSGTRGWGNQPQHFGDGTRLSIL.

The chain joins TRBV6-2 or TRBV6-3 to TRBJ2-5; 7 nucleotides align to TRBD2. CDR3 length: 14 residues. Germline CDR1 and CDR2: MNHEY and SVGEGT. V gave up 5 bases and J gave up 2 bases; unmatched junction bases: 5. In nucleotides, the CDR3 is TGTGCCAGCAGTCCCGGGACTATGCAAGAGACCCAGTACTTC. Protein sequence: CASSPGTMQETQYF.

This clone was detected only a few times. The chain combines TRBV7-2 with TRBJ2-3, with D perhaps matching TRBD1 or TRBD2 (5 bases each). Trimming took off 3 bases at V and 3 bases at J, with 10 bases between the two ends. The germline V gene has CDR1 SGHTA and CDR2 FQGNSA. The CDR3 runs 14 residues. The CDR3 DNA sequence: TGTGCCAGCAGCTTTAGGGGACCGACAGATACGCAGTATTTT. Its translation is CASSFRGPTDTQYF.

This clone was seen once. This chain uses TRBV7-3 with TRBJ1-2, with 8 bases that match TRBD1. Trimming removed 5 bases from V and 4 bases from J; junction bases left unmatched: 9. This CDR3 comprises 15 residues. Germline-derived CDR1 and CDR2 are SGHTA and FQGTGA. CDR3 DNA sequence: TGTGCCAGCAGCGCAGACAGGGGAACCGTCTATGGCTACACCTTC. This gives the protein CASSADRGTVYGYTF.

The chain combines TRBV2 with TRBJ2-3, with D perhaps assigned TRBD1 or TRBD2 (5 bases each). CDR1 is SNHLY, CDR2 FYNNEI, per germline. The V end lost 4 bases, the J end lost 1 base, and 18 bases lay between the germline ends. The length of the CDR3 is 17 residues. The CDR3, as DNA: TGTGCCAGCAGTGGCCGGGACGTCGGGACGGGCACAGATACGCAGTATTTT. The encoded protein is CASSGRDVGTGTDTQYF.

This chain uses TRBV4-2 with TRBJ1-2; TRBD1 might be the D (5 bases). The germline V and J ends were trimmed by 4 bases and 5 bases, with 14 bases remaining between them. The CDR3 length is 14 residues. Germline CDR1 and CDR2: LGHNA and YNFKEQ. The CDR3 DNA sequence: TGTGCCAGCAGCCCGACAGAGGGGAGTTATGGCTACACCTTC. It yields the protein CASSPTEGSYGYTF.

On this clone: A junction end diverges from the germline sequence, so it may reflect a read error. The CDR3 DNA reads TGCGCCAGCAGTGTCGGGCAGGGGAGAGGCACGGATACGCAGTATTTT. It specifies CASSVGQGRGTDTQYF. This chain joins TRBV10-1 and TRBJ2-3, with TRBD1 as a possible D gene (6 bases). The CDR3 runs 16 residues. From germline, CDR1 is WNHNN and CDR2 SYGVQD (reference sequence).

The CDR3 region is CASSLVVAGGQETQYF. The CDR3 coding sequence is TGTGCCAGCAGCTTAGTGGTAGCAGGGGGACAAGAGACCCAGTACTTC. The chain couples TRBV7-7 to TRBJ2-5; the match to TRBD1 covers 7 bases. Per the germline V gene, CDR1 is SSHAT and CDR2 is FNYEAQ (reference sequence). The V segment lost 1 base and the J segment 2 bases; nucleotides outside the gene matches: 7. There are 16 residues in the CDR3.

Comment on this clone: This CDR3 is also generated by other DNA sequences in the sample. The J gene is TRBJ2-3, the V gene TRBV7-2, with a weak D call TRBD1 (6 bases). Trimming pared 1 base from V and 4 bases from J, leaving 9 bases between. Germline V gene sequence: CDR1 SGHTA, CDR2 FQGNSA. This CDR3 contains 14 residues. DNA for the CDR3: TGTGCCAGCAGCTTAGGCGCAGGGGCAGATACGCAGTATTTT. It translates to CASSLGAGADTQYF.

Details on this clone: This sample also contains other DNA sequences that code for the same CDR3. The chain couples TRBV18 to TRBJ2-7, with TRBD1 identical over 9 bases. This CDR3 contains 14 residues. The germline V gene has CDR1 KGHSH and CDR2 LQKENI. V lost 0 bases and J lost 3; bases outside the gene matches: 0. The CDR3, as DNA: TGTGCCAGCTCACCACCGGGACAGGGCTACGAGCAGTACTTC. It specifies CASSPPGQGYEQYF.

Details on this clone: The identical CDR3 is also encoded by other nucleotide sequences in the sample. The genes are TRBV5-4 and TRBJ2-3; D is ambiguous. V lost 4 bases and J 0 bases, leaving 3 bases between the germline ends. The CDR3 is 12 amino acids. Germline assignment: CDR1 SGHNT and CDR2 YYREEE (reference sequence). Here the CDR3 reads CASSSSTDTQYF. Written as DNA, the CDR3 is TGTGCCAGCAGCAGTAGCACAGATACGCAGTATTTT.

The rearrangement uses TRBV5-1 and TRBJ2-3, with D unresolved. V shed 0 bases and J shed 8 bases, with 10 bases lying between them. CDR3 length: 13 amino acids. The germline V gene encodes CDR1 SGHRS and CDR2 YFSETQ. The CDR3 reads CASSLASKGTQYF. The DNA of the CDR3 is TGCGCCAGCAGCTTGGCCTCGAAGGGTACGCAGTATTTT. Variable domain in full (rest from reference TRBV5-1 and TRBJ2-3): KAGVTQTPRYLIKTRGQQVTLSCSPISGHRSVSWYQQTPGQGLQFLFEYFSETQRNKGNFPGRFSGRQFSNSRSEMNVSTLELGDSALYLCASSLASKGTQYFGPGTRLTVL.

The gene calls are TRBV5-1 and TRBJ2-6; 7 bases agree with TRBD1. This CDR3 has 16 residues. CDR1 and CDR2 (germline): SGHRS, YFSETQ. The V segment lost 4 bases and the J segment 0 bases; nucleotides outside the gene matches: 4. CDR3: CASSVQGRSGANVLTF. CDR3 coding DNA: TGCGCCAGCAGCGTACAGGGGCGCTCTGGGGCCAACGTCCTGACTTTC.

J is TRBJ1-2 and V is TRBV9; D remains ambiguous. Germline values: CDR1 SGDLS, CDR2 YYNGEE. Trimming left V 0 bases short and J 4 bases short, with 10 bases between. The CDR3 totals 14 residues. The chain's CDR3 is CASSVEGRSYGYTF. In nucleotides, the CDR3 is TGTGCCAGCAGCGTAGAGGGCAGGTCCTATGGCTACACCTTC.

This chain uses TRBV13 with TRBJ1-1; possibly TRBD1 for D (5 bases). Trimming pared 5 bases from V and 11 bases from J, leaving 15 bases between. CDR3 length equals 12 residues. Germline assignment: CDR1 PRHDT and CDR2 FYEKMQ (reference sequence). CDR3 in amino acids: CASSPGPTGAFF. The CDR3 DNA sequence: TGTGCCAGCAGCCCGGGACCTACGGGGGCTTTCTTT.

CDR3 amino acids: CATSAGPNTGELFF. The CDR3 DNA follows: TGTGCCACCAGTGCAGGTCCTAACACCGGGGAGCTGTTTTTT. The genes are TRBV24-1 and TRBJ2-2; no reliable D call. V lost 5 bases to trimming and J lost 2 bases, with 8 bases between them. This CDR3 has 14 residues. Germline V lookup: CDR1 KGHDR, CDR2 SFDVKD.